The 30 T cell receptor beta chains listed next were all sequenced from one sample in a study of Ad26.COV2.S vaccination and SARS-CoV-2 variants. This table comes from immunoSEQ multiplex PCR, and its TCRdb copy is limited to in-frame clones, with some not included. Of a few hundred thousand clones in the sample, around 91% are singletons; the top ten hold roughly 3.9%. The sample's treatment: 19 received Ad26.COV2.S at low or high dose, single or two shots; several received placebo; per-sample allocation not given. Material that was analyzed had been drawn on day 63 after the first vaccine or placebo injection. This specimen consisted of peripheral blood, obtained in a trial of Ad26.COV2.S vaccine versus placebo. The receptors here all came from a person between 18 and 65 years old who received the Ad26.COV2.S COVID-19 vaccine or a placebo.

The chain combines TRBV19 with TRBJ2-1, with 10 bases lining up with TRBD2. The V gene's germline CDR1 is LNHDA and CDR2 SQIVND (reference sequence). The J segment lost 8 bases and the V segment lost 5 bases, leaving 18 bases of the junction unmatched. This CDR3 comprises 18 residues. The CDR3 protein is CASSVSPGEAGGRHEQFF. In DNA form, the CDR3 reads TGTGCCAGTAGTGTTAGCCCCGGGGAAGCGGGAGGGAGGCATGAGCAGTTCTTC.

The genes are TRBV2 and TRBJ2-3, with D possibly TRBD1 on 6 matching bases. V shed 7 bases and J shed 5 bases, with 16 bases lying between them. CDR1 and CDR2 from the germline V gene are SNHLY and FYNNEI. This CDR3 contains 14 residues. The CDR3 nucleotides read TGTGCCAGCACCCAGGGGTGGGCGAAAGATACGCAGTATTTT. Translated: CASTQGWAKDTQYF.

The chain employs TRBV7-9 and TRBJ2-7, with 11 bases matching TRBD2. Per germline, CDR1 SEHNR and CDR2 FQNEAQ (reference sequence). Trimming cost V 4 bases and J 5 bases; bases outside gene matches: 7. The CDR3 has 15 residues. CDR3 in amino acids: CASSSVSGRAHEQYF. CDR3 coding DNA: TGTGCCAGCAGCTCAGTTAGCGGGAGGGCCCACGAGCAGTACTTC.

This clone was picked up one time. The rearrangement links TRBV28 to TRBJ1-2; 8 positions agree with TRBD1. Germline V lookup: CDR1 MDHEN, CDR2 SYDVKM. This CDR3 spans 13 amino acids. The V segment lost 8 bases and the J segment 5 bases; nucleotides outside the gene matches: 7. CDR3 DNA: TGTGCCAGCGTGGACAGGGTGGGATATGGCTACACCTTC. Residues: CASVDRVGYGYTF.

This chain uses TRBV6-5 with TRBJ2-7; 9 nucleotides line up with TRBD2. The CDR3 is made up of 16 amino acids. Looked up from germline, CDR1 is MNHEY and CDR2 is SVGAGI. V was pared by 0 bases and J by 3 bases, with 6 bases of the junction left unmatched. The CDR3 DNA reads TGTGCCAGCAGTTACTCTGGGGCTAGCGGGAACTACGAGCAGTACTTC. This codes for CASSYSGASGNYEQYF.

The chain employs TRBV3-1 (or the pseudogene TRBV3-2) and TRBJ2-5; possible D gene TRBD2, 5 bases. This CDR3 has 15 residues. The V gene's germline CDR1 is LGHDT and CDR2 YNNKEL (reference sequence). V was trimmed by 0 bases and J by 5 bases, leaving 13 bases between them. The DNA for the CDR3 is TGTGCCAGCAGCCAAGAAACAGCGCGGGCGGAGACCCAGTACTTC. Translation: CASSQETARAETQYF.

This chain uses TRBV5-8 with TRBJ2-5; TRBD2 matches at 9 bases. Germline trimming cut 3 bases from V and 4 bases from J; bases unmatched to any gene: 10. Germline CDR1 is SGHTS and CDR2 is YDEGEE. The CDR3 totals 16 residues. This chain's CDR3 is CASSSYWREGRETQYF. CDR3 sequence (DNA): TGTGCCAGCAGCTCTTACTGGCGGGAGGGCCGAGAGACCCAGTACTTC.

The chain joins TRBV29-1 to TRBJ2-2, with D possibly TRBD1 on 5 matching bases. Germline CDR1 SQVTM, CDR2 ANQGSEA. CDR3 length: 13 amino acids. V dropped 3 bases and J dropped 5 bases, with 10 bases sitting between them. The CDR3 nucleotides read TGCAGCGTTGAGACAGCTATGACCGGGGAGCTGTTTTTT. This translates into CSVETAMTGELFF.

The rearrangement joins TRBV11-2 to TRBJ2-7; D possibly corresponds to TRBD2 (5 bases). The germline V gene encodes CDR1 SGHAT and CDR2 FQNNGV. Deletions cut 3 bases from V and 7 bases from J, with 13 bases between. The CDR3 spans 13 residues. The CDR3 DNA is TGTGCCAGCAGCTTTCTTGAACTAGGGGAGCAGTACTTC. Translated, it gives CASSFLELGEQYF.

V is TRBV9 and J is TRBJ2-3; no reliable D call. V gave up 1 base and J gave up 2 bases, with 5 bases separating them. This CDR3 spans 13 amino acids. Germline V CDR1 and CDR2: SGDLS, YYNGEE. The CDR3 DNA is TGTGCCAGCAGCGTACGGTTCACAGATACGCAGTATTTT. Its translation: CASSVRFTDTQYF. The full variable domain, completed using reference TRBV9 and TRBJ2-3, is DSGVTQTPKHLITATGQRVTLRCSPRSGDLSVYWYQQSLDQGLQFLIQYYNGEERAKGNILERFSAQQFPDLHSELNLSSLELGDSALYFCASSVRFTDTQYFGPGTRLTVL.

The rearrangement links TRBV5-4 to TRBJ1-6; D not resolved. Germline V gene data show CDR1 as SGHNT and CDR2 as YYREEE (reference sequence). The CDR3 sequence is 14 residues long. V was trimmed by 0 bases and J by 10 bases, leaving 11 bases between them. The CDR3 DNA is TGTGCCAGCAGCTTGGCCGCAGGTCTATCACCCCTCCACTTT. It is translated as CASSLAAGLSPLHF.

The DNA of the CDR3 is TGTGCCAGCAGCGAGACGGGAGCCCTGGGTACGCAGTATTTT. Translating gives CASSETGALGTQYF. The J gene is TRBJ2-3, the V gene TRBV9; the D gene is possibly TRBD2 (6 bases). CDR3 length equals 14 residues. V was pared by 3 bases and J by 8 bases, with 16 bases between. The germline V gene encodes CDR1 SGDLS and CDR2 YYNGEE.

J is TRBJ1-3 and V is TRBV3-1 (or the pseudogene TRBV3-2); no clear D gene. Trimming left V 0 bases short and J 2 bases short, with 11 bases between. Germline values: CDR1 LGHDT, CDR2 YNNKEL (reference sequence). This CDR3 is 16 amino acids long. The chain's CDR3 is CASSQEIASPGNTIYF. CDR3 in DNA: TGTGCCAGCAGCCAAGAGATAGCCTCGCCTGGAAACACCATATATTTT.

This chain joins TRBV9 and TRBJ1-3; the D is unclear. Trimming cost V 0 bases and J 3 bases, with 7 bases left between them. This CDR3 contains 14 residues. CDR1 is SGDLS, CDR2 YYNGEE, per germline. Here the CDR3 reads CASSVVGYGNTIYF. In nucleotides, the CDR3 is TGTGCCAGCAGCGTAGTGGGTTATGGAAACACCATATATTTT. The full variable domain, with the rest looked up from reference TRBV9 and TRBJ1-3, is DSGVTQTPKHLITATGQRVTLRCSPRSGDLSVYWYQQSLDQGLQFLIQYYNGEERAKGNILERFSAQQFPDLHSELNLSSLELGDSALYFCASSVVGYGNTIYFGEGSWLTVV.

The chain uses TRBV9 and TRBJ1-5, with D possibly TRBD1 on 6 matching bases. V was pared by 3 bases and J by 5 bases, with 12 bases between. The CDR3 extends over 14 amino acids. The germline CDR1 and CDR2 sequences are SGDLS and YYNGEE. CDR3 DNA: TGTGCCAGCAGCGGGGGGGACACTGATCAGCCCCAGCATTTT. It codes for CASSGGDTDQPQHF.

The rearrangement joins TRBV28 to TRBJ2-2, with a tentative D call TRBD2 (6 bases). Trimming removed 10 bases from V and 10 bases from J, with 16 bases in between. This CDR3 spans 12 amino acids. Germline CDR1 MDHEN, CDR2 SYDVKM. CDR3 protein: CATFRRVTELFF. The CDR3 nucleotides are TGTGCCACTTTCCGGAGGGTTACGGAGCTGTTTTTT. Filled out from reference TRBV28 and TRBJ2-2, the complete variable domain reads DVKVTQSSRYLVKRTGEKVFLECVQDMDHENMFWYRQDPGLGLRLIYFSYDVKMKEKGDIPEGYSVSREKKERFSLILESASTNQTSMYLCATFRRVTELFFGEGSRLTVL.

The V gene is TRBV14, the J gene TRBJ1-5; D unclear. Germline CDR1 is SGHDN and CDR2 is FVKESK. The CDR3 contains 12 residues. V was cut by 0 bases and J by 7 bases, with 4 bases left in between. CDR3 nucleotide sequence: TGTGCCAGCAGCCAAGAAGGGCAGCCCCAGCATTTT. Its protein product is CASSQEGQPQHF.

This chain links TRBV18 with TRBJ2-7; the D is unclear. Per germline, CDR1 KGHSH and CDR2 LQKENI. Between the trimmed V and J ends, which lost 0 bases and 6 bases, there was a span of 9 bases. The CDR3 is 13 amino acids. The CDR3 loop reads CASSPPWQPEQYF. DNA of the CDR3: TGTGCCAGCTCACCACCGTGGCAGCCCGAGCAGTACTTC.

The chain joins TRBV10-3 to TRBJ2-7, with D possibly TRBD1 on 6 matching bases. This CDR3 spans 15 amino acids. Trimming stripped 0 bases from V and 7 bases from J, with 16 bases between. Germline CDR1 and CDR2: ENHRY and SYGVKD. The CDR3 DNA is TGTGCCATCAGTGAGTCGGGGGACATCGGAGGTGAGCAGTACTTC. Its protein is CAISESGDIGGEQYF.

The chain links TRBV28 to TRBJ2-7; possibly TRBD1 for D (5 bases). The CDR3 length is 15 residues. Germline V gives CDR1 MDHEN, CDR2 SYDVKM. The ends were cut back, 2 bases at V and 3 bases at J, with 14 bases in the middle. Here the CDR3 reads CASSLMWQGNYEQYF. CDR3 in DNA: TGTGCCAGCAGTTTAATGTGGCAGGGAAACTACGAGCAGTACTTC.

V gene TRBV2 combines with J gene TRBJ1-5; perhaps TRBD1 as D (6 bases). Germline CDR1 SNHLY, CDR2 FYNNEI. The V end was cut by 4 bases, the J end by 0 bases, with 10 bases between. This CDR3 is built from 15 residues. CDR3 residues: CASSGGDTSNQPQHF. Written as DNA, the CDR3 is TGTGCCAGCAGTGGTGGGGACACTAGCAATCAGCCCCAGCATTTT.

J is TRBJ1-1 and V is TRBV28; D not certain. This CDR3 has 15 amino acids. V lost 1 base and J lost 0, with 9 bases in between. Germline V gene sequence: CDR1 MDHEN, CDR2 SYDVKM. CDR3 amino acids: CASSLLQNMNTEAFF. Here the CDR3 DNA reads TGTGCCAGCAGTTTATTACAAAACATGAACACTGAAGCTTTCTTT. The entire variable domain, with the rest obtained from reference TRBV28 and TRBJ1-1, is as follows: DVKVTQSSRYLVKRTGEKVFLECVQDMDHENMFWYRQDPGLGLRLIYFSYDVKMKEKGDIPEGYSVSREKKERFSLILESASTNQTSMYLCASSLLQNMNTEAFFGQGTRLTVV.

V is TRBV2 and J is TRBJ2-5; TRBD2 matches 7 bases. J was trimmed by 5 bases and V by 5 bases; bases with no gene match: 8. The CDR3 contains 14 residues. Germline V gene sequence: CDR1 SNHLY, CDR2 FYNNEI. For the CDR3, the DNA is TGTGCCAGCAGTTTAATGCGGGAGTTCGAGACCCAGTACTTC. It encodes CASSLMREFETQYF.

J is TRBJ1-1 and V is TRBV28; maybe TRBD1 (6 bases). V was trimmed by 6 bases and J by 0 bases, leaving 14 bases between them. The CDR3 consists of 15 residues. Looked up from germline, CDR1 is MDHEN and CDR2 is SYDVKM. CDR3 in DNA: TGTGCCAGCAGCCCTACTACAGGGATGAACACTGAAGCTTTCTTT. This codes for CASSPTTGMNTEAFF.

V and J are TRBV11-2 and TRBJ2-7; 9 positions agree with TRBD2. Trimming removed 4 bases from V and 3 bases from J; junction bases left unmatched: 10. CDR3 size: 16 residues. Germline CDR1 reads SGHAT; CDR2 reads FQNNGV. The CDR3 loop reads CASSSLCGRAVYEQYF. The CDR3 region has the DNA TGTGCCAGCAGCTCCCTATGCGGGAGGGCCGTCTACGAGCAGTACTTC.

The chain has TRBV3-1 (or the pseudogene TRBV3-2) and TRBJ2-7, with 8 bases lining up with TRBD2. V shed 1 base and J 4 bases; nucleotides not matched to a gene: 0. CDR3 size: 13 residues. Germline CDR1 LGHDT, CDR2 YNNKEL (reference sequence). This CDR3 reads CASSQAGGYEQYF. CDR3 nucleotide sequence: TGTGCCAGCAGCCAAGCGGGAGGGTACGAGCAGTACTTC.

This chain uses TRBV28 with TRBJ2-5; no definite D call. Trimming cost V 5 bases and J 3 bases, with 13 bases left between them. The CDR3 extends over 14 amino acids. Germline values: CDR1 MDHEN, CDR2 SYDVKM. The CDR3 loop is CASSRTRGEETQYF. CDR3 nucleotide sequence: TGTGCCAGCAGTCGCACCCGCGGAGAAGAGACCCAGTACTTC.

J is TRBJ2-5 and V is TRBV2; 9 bases fit TRBD2. CDR3 length: 14 residues. The junction had 4 bases not matched to a gene; V was cut back by 8 bases and J by 0 bases. The germline V gene has CDR1 SNHLY and CDR2 FYNNEI. CDR3 region: CASVAGVYQETQYF. CDR3 bases: TGTGCCAGCGTAGCGGGGGTGTACCAAGAGACCCAGTACTTC.

V is TRBV9 and J is TRBJ2-7; D is unresolved. CDR3 size: 15 residues. From germline, CDR1 is SGDLS and CDR2 YYNGEE. Deletions cut 9 bases from V and 6 bases from J, with 25 bases between. The CDR3 sequence is CATLGYPSYPSEQYF. The CDR3 DNA is TGTGCCACCCTGGGCTATCCCAGTTATCCATCCGAGCAGTACTTC.

The chain links TRBV19 to TRBJ2-7; 16 bases are a match to TRBD2. The CDR3 is made up of 17 amino acids. Looked up from germline, CDR1 is LNHDA and CDR2 is SQIVND (reference sequence). Trimming cost V 6 bases and J 0 bases; bases outside gene matches: 5. The CDR3 loop reads CASSLGLAGGLSYEQYF. CDR3 sequence (DNA): TGTGCCAGTAGCCTGGGACTAGCGGGAGGGCTCTCCTACGAGCAGTACTTC.